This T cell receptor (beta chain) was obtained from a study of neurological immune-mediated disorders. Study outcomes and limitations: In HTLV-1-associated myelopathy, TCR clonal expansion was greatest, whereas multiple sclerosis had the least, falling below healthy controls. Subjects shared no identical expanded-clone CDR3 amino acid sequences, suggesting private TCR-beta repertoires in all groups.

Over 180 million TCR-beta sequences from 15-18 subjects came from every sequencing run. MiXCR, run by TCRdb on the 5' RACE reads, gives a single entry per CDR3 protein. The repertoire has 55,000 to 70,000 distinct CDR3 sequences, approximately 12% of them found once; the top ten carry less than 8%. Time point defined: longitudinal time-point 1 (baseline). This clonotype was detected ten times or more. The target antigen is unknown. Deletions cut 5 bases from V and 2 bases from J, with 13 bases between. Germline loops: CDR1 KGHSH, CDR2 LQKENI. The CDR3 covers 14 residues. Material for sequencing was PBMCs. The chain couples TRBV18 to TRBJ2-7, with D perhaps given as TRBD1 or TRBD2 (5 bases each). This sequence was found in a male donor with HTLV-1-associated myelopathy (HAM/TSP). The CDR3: CASSSGTQTYEQYF. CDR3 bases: TGTGCCAGCTCATCCGGGACGCAAACCTACGAGCAGTACTTC.